A selection of T cell receptor beta chains follows, all from one sample in a study of identical twins. One entry per CDR3 protein results from TCRdb running MiXCR on the 5' RACE reads. The data show 120,000 to 150,000 distinct CDR3 sequences, under 4.5% seen once. The source material was memory T cells sorted from blood. Receptors were obtained from a man aged 18 to 30 in good health. The conserved cysteine and the conserved F or W are not part of the CDR3 here. The size of a clone is reported for some rows only, either as once, few or many, or as a class for expanded clones.

>TRBJ1-1|many|TRBV20-1
SARPRTGRGTEAF
>TRBJ1-1|.|TRBV6-5
ASSFSGPTNTEAF
>TRBJ1-2|many|TRBV12-3/TRBV12-4
ASSSSTYGYT
>TRBJ1-4|many|TRBV6-2/TRBV6-3
ASSYGQNEKLF
>TRBJ1-2|many|TRBV27
ASSLSGRGDGYT
>TRBJ1-1|many|TRBV3-1
ASSLDRATTEAF
>TRBJ1-6|few|TRBV3-1
ASSTDGRSPLH
>TRBJ1-1|many|TRBV11-2
ASSFRRAYTEAF
>TRBJ2-3|many|TRBV28
ASSFVAGVIIDTQY
>TRBJ1-5|many|TRBV5-1
ASSLDGTPDQPQH
>TRBJ1-2|many|TRBV5-1
ASSSDDRVGYT
>TRBJ1-2|many|TRBV6-1
ASRGRDNAYGYT
>TRBJ2-5|many|TRBV7-2
ASSPGADRVETQY
>TRBJ2-1|many|TRBV19
ASSSWTSGTNEQF
>TRBJ2-2|many|TRBV12-3/TRBV12-4
ASRSGNTGELF
>TRBJ1-1|many|TRBV5-6
ASSLEGGEAF
>TRBJ2-1|many|TRBV20-1
SARLATSYNEQF
>TRBJ2-1|.|TRBV30
AWSVSDGQF
>TRBJ2-3|many|TRBV7-2
ASVAGGADTQY
>TRBJ2-5|.|TRBV9
ASSEGKRWETQY
>TRBJ2-3|many|TRBV6-1
ASSRSDVGTQY
>TRBJ2-1|many|TRBV7-2
ASQRGGGVGQF
>TRBJ2-2|many|TRBV29-1
SGGISGTGELF
>TRBJ2-7|many|TRBV18
ASSPVAGGPGEQY
>TRBJ2-7|many|TRBV7-9
ASSPEHGYEQY
>TRBJ1-5|many|TRBV7-9
ASSPHSMISNQPQH
>TRBJ2-3|many|TRBV15
ATSRTPLEEDTQY
>TRBJ2-1|many|TRBV5-5
ASSLVAREQF
>TRBJ2-2|many|TRBV6-5
ASSYTSAADNTGELF